This section outlines one T cell receptor beta chain sequence together with its context. This sample was taken from a study of cytotoxic CD8 clonotypes in ibrutinib-treated CLL. Sequencing was performed with immunoSEQ multiplex PCR; in TCRdb, only in-frame clones are kept and a portion is missing. This table holds over 110,000 clones, approximately 89% found once. This CDR3 region has 14 residues. The V and J ends lost 5 bases and 2 bases respectively, with 12 bases between them. Per germline, CDR1 ENHRY and CDR2 SYGVKD. This rearrangement joins TRBV10-3 to TRBJ1-2; no clear D gene. The origin of this receptor is a human donor with chronic lymphocytic leukemia. The sample here was PBMCs, taken after 12 months of ibrutinib treatment. The CDR3 protein is CAISTKTQNYGYTF. The CDR3 nucleotides read TGTGCCATCAGTACGAAGACACAAAACTATGGCTACACCTTC.